The 16 T cell receptor beta chains given below trace back to one sample, sequenced in a study of T cell responses to AZD1222 COVID-19 vaccine. This table comes from immunoSEQ multiplex PCR, and its TCRdb copy is limited to in-frame clones, with some not included. In the table there are about 94,000 clones, around 90% of which are singletons. Sequences were derived from peripheral blood, sampled on day 0 of AZD1222 vaccination. The receptor set was obtained from an adult in good health.

The chain recombines TRBV4-1 with TRBJ1-6; 8 bases are shared with TRBD1. The CDR3 covers 18 residues. Germline assignment: CDR1 MGHRA and CDR2 YSYEKL. The V gene end was trimmed by 1 base and the J gene end by 0 bases; junction bases not matched to a gene: 5. The CDR3 is CASSQGEDRVSYNSPLHF. The CDR3 bases are TGCGCCAGCAGCCAAGGGGAGGACAGGGTCTCCTATAATTCACCCCTCCACTTT.

This sequence joins TRBV27 and TRBJ1-1; the D is unclear. The CDR3 is 17 amino acids. Germline V CDR1 and CDR2: MNHEY, SMNVEV (reference sequence). Trimming removed 0 bases from V and 3 bases from J, with 17 bases in between. CDR3 residues: CASSLSVYPTEDTEAFF. The CDR3 region has the DNA TGTGCCAGCAGTTTATCTGTGTACCCGACGGAGGACACTGAAGCTTTCTTT.

The chain combines TRBV7-6 with TRBJ2-1; TRBD2 agrees at 9 bases. The germline CDR1 and CDR2 sequences are SGHVS and FNYEAQ. The J segment lost 3 bases and the V segment lost 2 bases, leaving 8 bases of the junction unmatched. This CDR3 has 17 residues. This CDR3 reads CASSLRLGSGGYNEQFF. The CDR3 nucleotides are TGTGCCAGCAGCTTACGCTTGGGTAGCGGGGGCTACAATGAGCAGTTCTTC.

This chain links TRBV4-1 with TRBJ2-7; D remains unclear. The V end lost 1 base, the J end lost 7 bases, and 17 bases lay between the germline ends. Germline V lookup: CDR1 MGHRA, CDR2 YSYEKL. The CDR3 has 15 amino acids. The CDR3 is CASSQGVSLRGEQYF. The CDR3 coding sequence is TGCGCCAGCAGCCAAGGCGTCTCTCTCCGTGGAGAGCAGTACTTC.

The chain uses TRBV24-1 and TRBJ1-2, with D perhaps TRBD1 (5 bases). Per germline, CDR1 KGHDR and CDR2 SFDVKD. There are 15 residues in the CDR3. Deletions cut 4 bases from V and 6 bases from J, with 17 bases between. CDR3 sequence reads: CATSDRGARGHGYTF. CDR3 nucleotide sequence: TGTGCCACCAGTGACCGCGGGGCGAGAGGCCATGGCTACACCTTC.

The chain joins TRBV18 to TRBJ2-4; D perhaps matches TRBD2 (5 bases). CDR3 length: 14 residues. Germline CDR1 is KGHSH and CDR2 is LQKENI. The V gene lost 0 bases and the J gene lost 7 bases, with 10 bases spanning the gap. CDR3 protein: CASSPPAGENIQYF. DNA of the CDR3: TGTGCCAGCTCACCACCGGCCGGGGAGAACATTCAGTACTTC.

V usage is TRBV6-6 and J usage is TRBJ2-7, with 7 bases fitting TRBD1. This CDR3 spans 12 amino acids. Unmatched junction bases numbered 2, after V lost 6 bases and J lost 3 bases. Germline values: CDR1 MNHNY, CDR2 SVGAGI (reference sequence). The DNA for the CDR3 is TGTGCCAGCAGGACAGGGAGCTACGAGCAGTACTTC. Protein product: CASRTGSYEQYF.

The chain uses TRBV18 and TRBJ2-7, with D tentatively TRBD2 (5 bases). Per germline, CDR1 KGHSH and CDR2 LQKENI. The CDR3 consists of 14 residues. V shed 3 bases and J shed 5 bases, with 14 bases lying between them. The CDR3 spells CASSPDLAGNEQYF. CDR3 sequence (DNA): TGTGCCAGCTCACCTGATCTAGCCGGGAACGAGCAGTACTTC.

The chain is built from TRBV7-9 and TRBJ1-6; tentatively, D is TRBD1 (5 bases). Germline CDR1 is SEHNR and CDR2 is FQNEAQ (reference sequence). The V end lost 4 bases, the J end lost 9 bases, and 13 bases lay between the germline ends. CDR3 length equals 14 residues. This chain's CDR3 is CASSSSGAFSPLHF. The CDR3, as DNA: TGTGCCAGCAGCTCGTCCGGGGCCTTTTCACCCCTCCACTTT. Based on the CDR3 plus reference TRBV7-9 and TRBJ1-6, the full variable domain is DTGVSQNPRHKITKRGQNVTFRCDPISEHNRLYWYRQTLGQGPEFLTYFQNEAQLEKSRLLSDRFSAERPKGSFSTLEIQRTEQGDSAMYLCASSSSGAFSPLHFGNGTRLTVT.

This chain uses TRBV18 with TRBJ2-2; D gene unclear. CDR3 length: 13 amino acids. V lost 6 bases to trimming and J lost 7 bases, with 12 bases between them. Germline V CDR1 and CDR2: KGHSH, LQKENI. CDR3 amino acids: CASSQRADGELFF. CDR3 bases: TGTGCCAGCTCGCAGCGAGCTGACGGGGAGCTGTTTTTT.

This sequence joins TRBV9 and TRBJ1-3; D gene ambiguous. Trimming removed 10 bases at V and 4 bases at J, with 18 bases between. The CDR3 contains 14 residues. The germline V gene encodes CDR1 SGDLS and CDR2 YYNGEE. CDR3 DNA sequence: TGTGCCTCTGACTCCGGGAGATACGGAAACACCATATATTTT. Protein product: CASDSGRYGNTIYF.

The chain carries TRBV2 and TRBJ1-1; 9 positions agree with TRBD1. The CDR3 length is 14 residues. Germline CDR1 reads SNHLY; CDR2 reads FYNNEI. The V segment lost 8 bases and the J segment 4 bases; nucleotides outside the gene matches: 8. CDR3 sequence reads: CASGDRARGTEAFF. CDR3 bases: TGTGCCAGCGGGGACAGGGCACGGGGCACTGAAGCTTTCTTT.

J is TRBJ1-1 and V is TRBV2; perhaps TRBD1 as D (5 bases). The CDR3 sequence is 15 residues long. V lost 7 bases to trimming and J lost 0 bases, with 15 bases between them. Per the germline V gene, CDR1 is SNHLY and CDR2 is FYNNEI. Here the CDR3 reads CASTPVGTLNTEAFF. As DNA, the CDR3 is TGTGCCAGCACCCCAGTTGGGACCTTGAACACTGAAGCTTTCTTT.

V and J are TRBV5-1 and TRBJ2-1, with 9 bases identical to TRBD2. After removal of 6 bases from V and 4 bases from J, the junction contained 11 bases not matched to a gene. The germline V gene encodes CDR1 SGHRS and CDR2 YFSETQ. The CDR3 has 16 amino acids. The DNA of the CDR3 is TGCGCCAGCAACTCCCAGGCGGCGGGGGGGTACAATGAGCAGTTCTTC. This codes for CASNSQAAGGYNEQFF.

This rearrangement joins TRBV3-1 (or the pseudogene TRBV3-2) to TRBJ2-1; TRBD2 agrees at 7 bases. V dropped 4 bases and J dropped 6; count of bases not matched to a gene: 12. The CDR3 totals 16 residues. Germline CDR1 is LGHDT and CDR2 is YNNKEL (reference sequence). As DNA, the CDR3 is TGTGCCAGCAGCCCCCATTTAGGCGGGGGTCTCAATGAGCAGTTCTTC. It is translated as CASSPHLGGGLNEQFF.

CDR3 nucleotide sequence: TGTGCCAGCGGAAGACAGGGGGTCGGTGATCAGCCCCAGCATTTT. It translates to CASGRQGVGDQPQHF. The chain couples TRBV2 to TRBJ1-5, with 9 positions matching TRBD1. This CDR3 region has 15 residues. From germline, CDR1 is SNHLY and CDR2 FYNNEI. The trim removed 8 bases at V and 5 bases at J, leaving 10 bases unmatched.